This TCR beta chain emerged from a study of CD8+CD57+ T cells in acquired aplastic anemia. Genomic DNA acted as the template from which TCR beta VDJ combination and CDR3 sequence profiling were carried out. MiXCR was run by TCRdb on the reads, yielding one entry per CDR3 protein. The data hold over 150,000 distinct CDR3 sequences, with about 44% observed a single time. This clonotype turned up a few times. Germline V gives CDR1 MNHEY, CDR2 SMNVEV (reference sequence). V gave up 2 bases and J gave up 0 bases, with 9 bases separating them. The CDR3 contains 15 residues. Individuals selected for sequencing had exhibited CD8+CD57+ cell expansion on flow cytometry. As a group, the patients uniformly had severe acquired aplastic anemia.

Specimen: sorted CD4+, CD8+, or CD8+CD57+ T cells (not recorded which) from PBMCs. The receptor's source is a human donor with aplastic anemia. This chain links TRBV27 with TRBJ2-3; D is uncertain. CDR3 nucleotide sequence: TGTGCCAGCAGTTTAGTGCCCCGCAGCACAGATACGCAGTATTTT. This gives the protein CASSLVPRSTDTQYF.